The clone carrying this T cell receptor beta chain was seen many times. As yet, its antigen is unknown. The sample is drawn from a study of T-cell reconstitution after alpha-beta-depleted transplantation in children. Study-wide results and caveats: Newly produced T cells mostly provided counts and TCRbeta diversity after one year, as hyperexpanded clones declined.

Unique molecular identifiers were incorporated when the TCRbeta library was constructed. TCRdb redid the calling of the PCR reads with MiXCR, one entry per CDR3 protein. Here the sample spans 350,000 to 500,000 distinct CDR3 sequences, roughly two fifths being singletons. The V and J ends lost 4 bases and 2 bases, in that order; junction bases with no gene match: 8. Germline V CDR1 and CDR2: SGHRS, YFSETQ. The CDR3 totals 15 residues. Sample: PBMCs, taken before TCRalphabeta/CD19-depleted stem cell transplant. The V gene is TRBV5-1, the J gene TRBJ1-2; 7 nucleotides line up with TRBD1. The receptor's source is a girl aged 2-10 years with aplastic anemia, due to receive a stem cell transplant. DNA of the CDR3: TGCGCCAGCAGCAGTTGGGACAGACAAAACTATGGCTACACCTTC. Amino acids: CASSSWDRQNYGYTF.